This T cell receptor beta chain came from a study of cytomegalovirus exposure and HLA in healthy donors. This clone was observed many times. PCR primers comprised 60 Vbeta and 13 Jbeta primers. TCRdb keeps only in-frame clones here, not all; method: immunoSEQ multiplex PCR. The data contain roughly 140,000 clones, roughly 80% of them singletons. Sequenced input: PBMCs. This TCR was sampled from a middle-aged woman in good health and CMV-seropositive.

CDR3 coding DNA: TGCGCCAGCAGCCAAGGACAGGGGCCTCTCTACGAGCAGTACTTC. Its translation: CASSQGQGPLYEQYF. This chain joins TRBV4-3 and TRBJ2-7, with 8 bases fitting TRBD1. J was trimmed by 3 bases and V by 1 base; bases with no gene match: 5. CDR3 length: 15 amino acids. Per the germline V gene, CDR1 is LGHNA and CDR2 is YSLEER.